This T cell receptor beta chain came from a study of OX40 agonist ivuxolimab in advanced cancers. In germline, CDR1 is MGHDK, CDR2 SYGVNS. The CDR3 sequence is 13 residues long. With 5 bases removed from V and 6 bases from J, the gap between germline ends came to 14 bases. Measured with immunoSEQ multiplex PCR; TCRdb has only the in-frame clones, and not every one. Here the sample spans 30,000 or so clones, roughly nine tenths being singletons. This specimen was CD4+ or CD8+ T cells sorted from blood, taken in a trial of the OX40 agonist ivuxolimab. The V and J genes are TRBV25-1 and TRBJ2-7, with D unclear. This TCR came from an adult with an advanced solid tumor such as melanoma, head and neck, liver or kidney cancer. The CDR3 loop is CASSSNLISEQYF. For the CDR3, the DNA is TGTGCCAGCAGTTCCAACCTCATCTCCGAGCAGTACTTC.